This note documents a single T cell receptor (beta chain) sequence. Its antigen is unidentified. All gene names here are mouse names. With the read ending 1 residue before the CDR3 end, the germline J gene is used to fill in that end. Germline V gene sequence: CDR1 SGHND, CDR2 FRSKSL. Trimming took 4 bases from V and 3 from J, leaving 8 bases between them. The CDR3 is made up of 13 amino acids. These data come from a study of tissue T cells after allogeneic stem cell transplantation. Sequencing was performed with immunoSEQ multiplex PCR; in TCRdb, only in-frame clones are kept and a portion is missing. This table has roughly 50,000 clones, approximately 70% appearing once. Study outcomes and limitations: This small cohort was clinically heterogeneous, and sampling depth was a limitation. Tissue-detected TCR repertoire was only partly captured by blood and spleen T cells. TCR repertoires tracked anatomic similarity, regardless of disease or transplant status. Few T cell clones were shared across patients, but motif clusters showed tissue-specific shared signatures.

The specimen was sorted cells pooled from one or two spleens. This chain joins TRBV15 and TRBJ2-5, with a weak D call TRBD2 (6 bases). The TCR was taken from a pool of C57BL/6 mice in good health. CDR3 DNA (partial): TGTGCCAGCAGTTCAGACTGGCAAGACACCCAGTAC. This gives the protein CASSSDWQDTQY. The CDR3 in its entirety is CASSSDWQDTQYF.